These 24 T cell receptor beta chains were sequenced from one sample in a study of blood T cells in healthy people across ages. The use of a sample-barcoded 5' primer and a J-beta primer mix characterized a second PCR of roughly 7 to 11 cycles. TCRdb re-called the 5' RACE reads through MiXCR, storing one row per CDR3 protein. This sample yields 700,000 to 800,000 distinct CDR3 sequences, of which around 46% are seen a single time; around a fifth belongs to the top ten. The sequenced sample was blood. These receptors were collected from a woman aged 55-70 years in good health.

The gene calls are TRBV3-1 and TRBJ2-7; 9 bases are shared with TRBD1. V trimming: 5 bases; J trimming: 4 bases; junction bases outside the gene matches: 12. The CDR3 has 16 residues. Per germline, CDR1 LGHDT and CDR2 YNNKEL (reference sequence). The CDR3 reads CASSFSSPGQGYEQYF. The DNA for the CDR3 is TGTGCCAGCAGCTTTTCCTCACCGGGACAGGGTTACGAGCAGTACTTC.

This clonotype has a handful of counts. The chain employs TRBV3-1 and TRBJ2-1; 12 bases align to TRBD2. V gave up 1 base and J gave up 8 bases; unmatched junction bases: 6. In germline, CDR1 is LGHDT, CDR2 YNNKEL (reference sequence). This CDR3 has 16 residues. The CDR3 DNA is TGTGCCAGCAGCCAAGTGCTAGCGGGAGGGCCATATGAGCAGTTCTTC. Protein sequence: CASSQVLAGGPYEQFF.

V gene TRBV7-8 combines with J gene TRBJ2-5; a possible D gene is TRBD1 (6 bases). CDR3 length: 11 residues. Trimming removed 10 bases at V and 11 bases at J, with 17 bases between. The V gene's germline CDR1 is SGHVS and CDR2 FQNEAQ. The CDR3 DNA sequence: TGTGCCACTGACAGGTGGAATGAGCAGTACTTC. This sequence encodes CATDRWNEQYF.

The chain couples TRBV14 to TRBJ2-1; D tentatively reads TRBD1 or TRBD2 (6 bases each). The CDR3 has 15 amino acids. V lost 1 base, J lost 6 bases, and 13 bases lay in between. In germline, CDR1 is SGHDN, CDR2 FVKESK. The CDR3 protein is CASSQVPGAGNEQFF. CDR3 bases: TGTGCCAGCAGCCAAGTTCCGGGGGCAGGCAATGAGCAGTTCTTC. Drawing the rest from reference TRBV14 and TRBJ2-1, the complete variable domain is EAGVTQFPSHSVIEKGQTVTLRCDPISGHDNLYWYRRVMGKEIKFLLHFVKESKQDESGMPNNRFLAERTGGTYSTLKVQPAELEDSGVYFCASSQVPGAGNEQFFGPGTRLTVL.

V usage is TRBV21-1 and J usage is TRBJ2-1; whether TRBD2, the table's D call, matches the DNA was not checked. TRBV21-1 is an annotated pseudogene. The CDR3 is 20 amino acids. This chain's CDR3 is CASSKWGLAGGHGSYNEQFF. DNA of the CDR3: TGTGCCAGCAGCAAATGGGGACTAGCGGGAGGGCACGGCTCCTACAATGAGCAGTTCTTC.

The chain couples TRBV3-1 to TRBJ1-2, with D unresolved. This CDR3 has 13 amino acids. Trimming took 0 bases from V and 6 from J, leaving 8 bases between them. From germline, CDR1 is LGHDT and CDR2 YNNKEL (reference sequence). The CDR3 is CASSQEWVHGYTF. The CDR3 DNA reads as TGTGCCAGCAGCCAAGAGTGGGTCCATGGCTACACCTTC.

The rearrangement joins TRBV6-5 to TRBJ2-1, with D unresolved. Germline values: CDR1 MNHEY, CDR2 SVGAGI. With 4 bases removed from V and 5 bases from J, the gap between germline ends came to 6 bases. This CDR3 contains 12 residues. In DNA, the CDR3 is TGTGCCAGCAGTTCCCTCAACAATGAGCAGTTCTTC. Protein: CASSSLNNEQFF.

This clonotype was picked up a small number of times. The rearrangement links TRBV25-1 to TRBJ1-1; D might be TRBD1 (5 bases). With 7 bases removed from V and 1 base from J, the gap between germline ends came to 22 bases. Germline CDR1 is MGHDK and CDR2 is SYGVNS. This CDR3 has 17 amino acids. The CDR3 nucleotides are TGTGCCAGCAAGAGTGTAATAATACTCGGGGGGAACACTGAAGCTTTCTTT. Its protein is CASKSVIILGGNTEAFF.

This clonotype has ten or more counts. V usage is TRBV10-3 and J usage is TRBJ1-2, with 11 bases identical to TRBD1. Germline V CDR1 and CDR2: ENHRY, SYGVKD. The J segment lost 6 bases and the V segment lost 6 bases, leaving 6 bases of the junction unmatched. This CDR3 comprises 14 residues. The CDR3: CAISGQGAEDGYTF. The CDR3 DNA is TGTGCCATCAGCGGACAGGGGGCTGAGGATGGCTACACCTTC.

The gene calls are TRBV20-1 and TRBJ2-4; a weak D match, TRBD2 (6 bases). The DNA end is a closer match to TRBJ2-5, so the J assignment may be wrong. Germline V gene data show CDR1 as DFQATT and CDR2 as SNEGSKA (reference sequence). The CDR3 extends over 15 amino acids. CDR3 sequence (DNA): TGCAGTACCAGGGAGGCAGGAGGTTTCCAAGAGACCCAGTACTTC. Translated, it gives CSTREAGGFQETQYF.

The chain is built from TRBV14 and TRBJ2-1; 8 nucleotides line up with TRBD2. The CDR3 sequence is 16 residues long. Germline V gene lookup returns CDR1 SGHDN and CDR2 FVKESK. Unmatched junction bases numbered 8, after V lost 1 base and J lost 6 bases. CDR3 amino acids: CASSQGPAGVVNEQFF. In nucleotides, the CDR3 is TGTGCCAGCAGCCAAGGTCCAGCGGGAGTAGTCAATGAGCAGTTCTTC.

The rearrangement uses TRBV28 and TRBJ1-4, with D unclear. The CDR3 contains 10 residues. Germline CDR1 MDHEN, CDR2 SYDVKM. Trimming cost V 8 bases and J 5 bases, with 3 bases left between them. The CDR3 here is CASRNEKLFF. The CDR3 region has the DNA TGTGCCAGCCGAAATGAAAAACTGTTTTTT.

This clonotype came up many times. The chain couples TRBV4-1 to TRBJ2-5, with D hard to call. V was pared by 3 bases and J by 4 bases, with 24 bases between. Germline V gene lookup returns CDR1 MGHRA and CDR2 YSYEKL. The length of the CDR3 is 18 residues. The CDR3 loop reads CASSQVNLIISGVETQYF. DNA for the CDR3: TGCGCCAGCAGCCAGGTCAACTTGATCATTAGTGGGGTAGAGACCCAGTACTTC.

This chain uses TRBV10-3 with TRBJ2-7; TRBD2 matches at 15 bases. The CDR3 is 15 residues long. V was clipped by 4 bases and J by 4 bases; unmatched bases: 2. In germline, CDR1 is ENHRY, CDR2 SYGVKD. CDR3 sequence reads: CAISGGLAGGYEQYF. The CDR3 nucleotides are TGTGCCATCAGTGGGGGACTAGCGGGAGGTTACGAGCAGTACTTC.

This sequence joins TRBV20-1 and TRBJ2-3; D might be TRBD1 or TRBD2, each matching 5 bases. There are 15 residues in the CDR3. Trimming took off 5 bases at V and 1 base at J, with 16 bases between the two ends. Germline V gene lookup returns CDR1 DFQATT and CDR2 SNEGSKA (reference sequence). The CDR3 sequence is CSAPGVLRGTDTQYF. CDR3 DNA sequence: TGCAGTGCTCCCGGGGTCCTCAGGGGCACAGATACGCAGTATTTT.

CDR3 in amino acids: CSARGTGTNYGYTF. The CDR3 coding sequence is TGCAGTGCTAGGGGCACAGGAACTAACTATGGCTACACCTTC. The J gene is TRBJ1-2, the V gene TRBV20-1, with D possibly TRBD1 on 5 matching bases. The CDR3 is 14 residues long. CDR1 and CDR2 (germline): DFQATT, SNEGSKA (reference sequence). V was clipped by 3 bases and J by 0 bases, with 11 bases between them.

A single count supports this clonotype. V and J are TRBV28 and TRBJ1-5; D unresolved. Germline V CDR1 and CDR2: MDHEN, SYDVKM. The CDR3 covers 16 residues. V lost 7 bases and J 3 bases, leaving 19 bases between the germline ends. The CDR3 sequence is CASNHQRPLINQPQHF. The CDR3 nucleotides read TGTGCCAGCAACCACCAGCGGCCGCTTATCAATCAGCCCCAGCATTTT.

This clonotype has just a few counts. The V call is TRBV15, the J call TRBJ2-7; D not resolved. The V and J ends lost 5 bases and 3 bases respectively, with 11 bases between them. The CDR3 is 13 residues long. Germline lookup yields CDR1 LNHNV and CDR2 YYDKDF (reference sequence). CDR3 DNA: TGTGCCACCAGCTCCCCTGGAGTCTACGAGCAGTACTTC. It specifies CATSSPGVYEQYF. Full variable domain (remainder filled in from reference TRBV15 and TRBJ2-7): DAMVIQNPRYQVTQFGKPVTLSCSQTLNHNVMYWYQQKSSQAPKLLFHYYDKDFNNEADTPDNFQSRRPNTSFCFLDIRSPGLGDTAMYLCATSSPGVYEQYFGPGTRLTVT.

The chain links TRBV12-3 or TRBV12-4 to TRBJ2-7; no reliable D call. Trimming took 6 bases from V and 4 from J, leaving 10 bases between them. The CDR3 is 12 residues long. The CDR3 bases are TGTGCCAGCAGCAAAATTACATACGAGCAGTACTTC. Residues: CASSKITYEQYF.

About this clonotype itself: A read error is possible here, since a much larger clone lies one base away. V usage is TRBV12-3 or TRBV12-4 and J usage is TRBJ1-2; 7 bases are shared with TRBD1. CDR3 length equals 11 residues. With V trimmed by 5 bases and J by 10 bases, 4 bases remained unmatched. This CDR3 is CASSPGTVYTF. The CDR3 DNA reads TGTGCCAGCAGTCCGGGGACAGTCTACACCTTC.

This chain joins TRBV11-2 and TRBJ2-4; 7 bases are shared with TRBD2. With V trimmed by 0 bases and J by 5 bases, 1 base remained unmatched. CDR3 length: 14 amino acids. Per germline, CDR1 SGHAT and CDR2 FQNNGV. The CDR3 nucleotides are TGTGCCAGCAGCTTAGATGGGGGGGAAAACATTCAGTACTTC. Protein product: CASSLDGGENIQYF.

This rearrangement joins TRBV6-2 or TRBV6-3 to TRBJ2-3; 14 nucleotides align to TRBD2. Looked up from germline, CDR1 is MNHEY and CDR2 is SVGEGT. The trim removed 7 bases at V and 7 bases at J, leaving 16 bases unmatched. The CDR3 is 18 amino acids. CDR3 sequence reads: CASTPSHGLAGGTHTQYF. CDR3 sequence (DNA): TGTGCCAGCACGCCGTCCCACGGACTAGCGGGGGGCACGCATACGCAGTATTTT.

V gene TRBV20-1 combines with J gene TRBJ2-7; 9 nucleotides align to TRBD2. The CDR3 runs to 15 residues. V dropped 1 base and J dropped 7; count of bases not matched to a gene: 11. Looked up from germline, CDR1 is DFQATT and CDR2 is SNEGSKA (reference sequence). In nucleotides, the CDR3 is TGCAGTGCTAGAGCTGCGGGAGGGCCTCAAAATGAGCAGTACTTC. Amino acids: CSARAAGGPQNEQYF.

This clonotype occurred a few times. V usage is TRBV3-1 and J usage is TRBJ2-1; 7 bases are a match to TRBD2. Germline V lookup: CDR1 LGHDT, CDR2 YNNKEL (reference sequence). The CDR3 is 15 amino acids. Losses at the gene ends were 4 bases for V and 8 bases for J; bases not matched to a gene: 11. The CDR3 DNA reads TGTGCCAGCAGCCCGCCGGGATCTGGGAGGGATGAGCAGTTCTTC. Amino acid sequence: CASSPPGSGRDEQFF.